A selection of T cell receptor beta chains follows, all from one sample in a study of vaccination and CD4 T cells after COVID-19. Their target antigens are unknown. TCRdb used MiXCR to reprocess the PCR reads, holding one entry per CDR3 protein. The table has over 8,500 distinct CDR3 sequences, under 60% seen once. Sequenced: CD4+ T cells from blood, cultured in vitro. These receptors were taken from a human donor who had recovered from COVID-19. CDR3s include the opening cysteine and the closing phenylalanine or tryptophan. D genes are given only for firm matches. The size entry is marked missing in some rows and otherwise reads once, few, many or a size class.

>TRBJ2-2|TRBV4-1|.|.
CASSQKGPDTGELFF
TGCGCCAGCAGCCAAAAGGGGCCCGACACCGGGGAGCTGTTTTTT
>TRBJ2-2|TRBV6-5|.|TRBD1
CASSYEGANTGELFF
TGTGCCAGCAGTTACGAGGGGGCAAACACCGGGGAGCTGTTTTTT
>TRBJ1-2|TRBV7-9|.|.
CASSQPGGGGDSF
TGTGCCAGCAGCCAACCTGGGGGAGGGGGGGACTCCTTC
>TRBJ2-3|TRBV4-2|.|TRBD2
CASSQENLAGSDTQYF
TGTGCCAGCAGCCAAGAAAACCTAGCGGGGTCAGATACGCAGTATTTT
>TRBJ1-1|TRBV11-3|few|.
CASSLGGGVYTEAFF
TGTGCCAGCAGCTTAGGTGGGGGGGTGTACACTGAAGCTTTCTTT
>TRBJ1-6|TRBV6-5|.|.
CASSYSVDNSPLHF
TGTGCCAGCAGTTACTCGGTTGATAATTCACCCCTCCACTTT
>TRBJ2-3|TRBV12-1|.|.
CASSFAYPDLSAVAGVSTDTQYF
TGTGCCAGCAGCTTTGCGTACCCCGACCTGTCCGCCGTAGCAGGGGTTAGCACAGATACGCAGTATTTT
>TRBJ2-1|TRBV5-4|once|TRBD2
CASSPPGTRGTNEQFF
TGTGCCAGCAGCCCTCCCGGGACTAGGGGAACCAATGAGCAGTTCTTC
>TRBJ2-1|TRBV6-2/TRBV6-3|.|TRBD2
CASSYGVQRGGYNEQFF
TGTGCCAGCAGTTACGGGGTACAGCGGGGGGGATACAATGAGCAGTTCTTC
>TRBJ2-3|TRBV5-1|.|TRBD1
CASSAQGSNTQYF
TGCGCCAGCAGCGCACAGGGGAGCAATACGCAGTATTTT
>TRBJ2-2|TRBV30|.|.
CAWRPNTGELFF
TGTGCCTGGAGGCCGAACACCGGGGAGCTGTTTTTT
>TRBJ1-1|TRBV6-2/TRBV6-3|.|.
CASSMGTEAFF
TGTGCCAGCTCTATGGGAACTGAAGCTTTCTTT
>TRBJ2-7|TRBV7-6|.|.
CASSLGTTSYEQYF
TGTGCCAGCAGCTTAGGGACTACCTCCTACGAGCAGTACTTC
>TRBJ1-4|TRBV18|.|.
CASSPGGAREKLFF
TGTGCCAGCTCACCAGGGGGCGCCAGGGAAAAACTGTTTTTT
>TRBJ1-1|TRBV7-9|once|.
CATAATANTEAFF
TGTGCCACCGCAGCTACAGCGAACACTGAAGCTTTCTTT
>TRBJ2-5|TRBV7-8|once|TRBD2
CASSATSRFQETQYF
TGTGCCAGCAGCGCGACTAGCAGGTTCCAAGAGACCCAGTACTTC
>TRBJ2-3|TRBV7-2|.|TRBD1
CASSDGQGRTDTQYF
TGTGCCAGCAGCGACGGACAGGGACGAACAGATACGCAGTATTTT
>TRBJ1-2|TRBV27|once|TRBD1
CASKGQYYGYTF
TGTGCCAGCAAGGGACAGTACTATGGCTACACCTTC
>TRBJ1-2|TRBV4-1|.|.
CASRSWARDPGYTF
TGCGCCAGCCGTTCTTGGGCCCGGGACCCTGGCTACACCTTC
>TRBJ2-5|TRBV30|.|TRBD2
CAWSDGASGGQETQYF
TGTGCCTGGAGTGACGGGGCTAGCGGGGGACAAGAGACCCAGTACTTC
>TRBJ1-2|TRBV7-8|.|.
CASSSTGLTYGYTF
TGTGCCAGCAGCTCGACAGGCCTCACCTATGGCTACACCTTC
>TRBJ2-1|TRBV5-1|.|.
CASSLTDLYNEQFF
TGCGCCAGCAGCTTGACGGACCTCTACAATGAGCAGTTCTTC
>TRBJ1-1|TRBV4-1|.|.
CASSQVGAGDDTEAFF
TGCGCCAGCAGCCAAGTAGGGGCAGGGGATGACACTGAAGCTTTCTTT
>TRBJ1-2|TRBV19|.|TRBD1
CASSIVSGQGPTTF
TGTGCCAGTAGTATAGTTAGTGGACAGGGGCCCACCACCTTC
>TRBJ2-2|TRBV7-9|.|TRBD1
CASTRTGGNLASGELFF
TGTGCCAGCACCAGGACAGGGGGTAATCTGGCGAGCGGGGAGCTGTTTTTT
>TRBJ1-6|TRBV2|.|TRBD1
CASRTGGGSPLHF
TGTGCCAGCAGGACAGGGGGCGGGTCACCCCTCCACTTT
>TRBJ1-4|TRBV30|.|TRBD1
CAVRSGQGNEKLFF
TGTGCCGTCCGATCGGGACAGGGCAATGAAAAACTGTTTTTT
>TRBJ2-1|TRBV10-2|.|TRBD2
CASLFDSGGPSYNEQFF
TGCGCCAGCTTATTTGATAGCGGGGGGCCCTCCTACAATGAGCAGTTCTTC
>TRBJ1-2|TRBV12-3/TRBV12-4|.|.
CASRQGWMQGYGYTF
TGTGCCAGCAGGCAGGGGTGGATGCAGGGCTATGGCTACACCTTC